The 30 T cell receptor beta chains presented below share a single source sample, sequenced in a study of shared clonotypes between healthy human individuals. Assay used: immunoSEQ multiplex PCR; TCRdb lists only in-frame clones, some missing. The sample includes about 2.3 million clones, under 95% of them seen just once. The sequenced sample consisted of naive CD4+ T cells from PBMCs. Subset noted: CD45RA+ positively selected. Receptors originate from a young man in good health. Some clones in this sample may be carry-over from other donors' samples.

The chain uses TRBV15 and TRBJ1-4; D is unresolved. This CDR3 is built from 14 residues. Germline V gives CDR1 LNHNV, CDR2 YYDKDF (reference sequence). V was pared by 1 base and J by 10 bases, with 13 bases between. CDR3 amino acids: CATSRAGGPAKLFF. The CDR3 DNA reads TGTGCCACCAGCAGAGCGGGCGGACCGGCAAAACTGTTTTTT.

The V call is TRBV6-1, the J call TRBJ2-7; the match to TRBD2 covers 10 bases. Germline V gene lookup returns CDR1 MNHNS and CDR2 SASEGT. Germline trimming cut 7 bases from V and 5 bases from J; bases unmatched to any gene: 8. The CDR3 has 14 residues. CDR3 loop: CASTSSGRRNEQYF. In nucleotides, the CDR3 is TGTGCCAGCACCAGTAGCGGGAGGAGGAACGAGCAGTACTTC.

This clone appeared a single time. V gene TRBV5-8 combines with J gene TRBJ2-1; D perhaps matches TRBD1 (5 bases). The germline CDR1 and CDR2 sequences are SGHTS and YDEGEE. CDR3 length equals 17 residues. Trimming left V 5 bases short and J 4 bases short, with 22 bases between. CDR3 coding DNA: TGTGCCAGCAGACTCGGATTTGACAGCAGCCCTTACAATGAGCAGTTCTTC. Translating it yields CASRLGFDSSPYNEQFF.

The chain links TRBV6-4 to TRBJ2-1, with D maybe TRBD1 (6 bases). This CDR3 is 14 amino acids long. The germline V and J ends were trimmed by 5 bases and 9 bases, with 17 bases remaining between them. Germline CDR1 and CDR2: MRHNA and SNTAGT. For the CDR3, the DNA is TGTGCCAGCAGTTGGGGGCTAGAGGGTACTGAGCAGTTCTTC. Its translation is CASSWGLEGTEQFF.

The chain couples TRBV6-1 to TRBJ1-5, with D possibly being TRBD1 (5 bases). This CDR3 comprises 16 residues. Germline V CDR1 and CDR2: MNHNS, SASEGT. V was clipped by 2 bases and J by 7 bases, with 18 bases between them. CDR3 sequence: CASSEHLRVIGQPQHF. CDR3 coding DNA: TGTGCCAGCAGTGAACATCTCAGGGTAATCGGGCAGCCCCAGCATTTT.

This clone was picked up one time. The J gene is TRBJ2-7, the V gene TRBV5-1; D is ambiguous. The V gene lost 5 bases and the J gene lost 5 bases, with 8 bases spanning the gap. CDR3 length: 11 amino acids. The germline V gene encodes CDR1 SGHRS and CDR2 YFSETQ. The CDR3 nucleotides are TGCGCCAGCAGTGGGTTACACGAGCAGTACTTC. Its translation is CASSGLHEQYF. Full variable domain (rest looked up from reference TRBV5-1 and TRBJ2-7): KAGVTQTPRYLIKTRGQQVTLSCSPISGHRSVSWYQQTPGQGLQFLFEYFSETQRNKGNFPGRFSGRQFSNSRSEMNVSTLELGDSALYLCASSGLHEQYFGPGTRLTVT.

The chain employs TRBV27 and TRBJ1-3, with 10 bases fitting TRBD1. The germline V gene has CDR1 MNHEY and CDR2 SMNVEV (reference sequence). Trimming removed 6 bases from V and 2 bases from J; junction bases left unmatched: 4. This CDR3 has 15 residues. The CDR3 is CASRRTGGAGNTIYF. Written as DNA, the CDR3 is TGTGCCAGCAGGAGGACAGGGGGAGCTGGAAACACCATATATTTT.

The DNA for the CDR3 is TGTGCCAGCAGCCAATCCACATTGCGGGGGCAGGCGGAAGCTTTCTTT. Translation gives CASSQSTLRGQAEAFF. The rearrangement joins TRBV5-4 to TRBJ1-1; D perhaps matches TRBD1 (6 bases). Germline V gene lookup returns CDR1 SGHNT and CDR2 YYREEE (reference sequence). V dropped 4 bases and J dropped 8 bases, with 24 bases sitting between them. This CDR3 is 16 amino acids long.

The CDR3 DNA reads TGCGCCAGCAGCTTGAGCCTAGCCGAGCAGTACTTC. Translated: CASSLSLAEQYF. The chain has TRBV5-1 and TRBJ2-7; weak D call: TRBD2 (5 bases). CDR1 is SGHRS, CDR2 YFSETQ, per germline. The CDR3 is made up of 12 amino acids. Trimming left V 1 base short and J 6 bases short, with 8 bases between.

In regard to this clone: The same CDR3 also results from other DNA sequences found in this sample. The chain couples TRBV14 to TRBJ1-2; D call uncertain. The V end lost 1 base, the J end lost 2 bases, and 5 bases lay between the germline ends. CDR1 and CDR2 (germline): SGHDN, FVKESK. The CDR3 has 13 amino acids. CDR3 residues: CASSQGQNYGYTF. Here the CDR3 DNA reads TGTGCCAGCAGCCAAGGCCAGAACTATGGCTACACCTTC.

A word on this clone: This specimen includes other DNA sequences encoding the same CDR3. This chain connects TRBV5-1 to TRBJ2-2; D is unclear. V was cut by 1 base and J by 1 base, with 8 bases left in between. The germline V gene encodes CDR1 SGHRS and CDR2 YFSETQ. This CDR3 spans 15 amino acids. As DNA, the CDR3 is TGCGCCAGCAGCTTGTCCGCGGAGAACACCGGGGAGCTGTTTTTT. This sequence encodes CASSLSAENTGELFF.

The chain carries TRBV28 and TRBJ1-5, with D unresolved. Per germline, CDR1 MDHEN and CDR2 SYDVKM. The CDR3 sequence is 15 residues long. Trimming cost V 4 bases and J 0 bases, with 10 bases left between them. CDR3 sequence: CASSSLTFSNQPQHF. CDR3 coding DNA: TGTGCCAGCAGTTCCCTGACTTTTAGCAATCAGCCCCAGCATTTT.

The chain links TRBV10-3 to TRBJ1-2; unclear D gene. V lost 0 bases to trimming and J lost 4 bases, with 12 bases between them. The germline V gene encodes CDR1 ENHRY and CDR2 SYGVKD. The CDR3 contains 15 residues. The CDR3 nucleotides are TGTGCCATCAGTGAGTCGTCCGGGGTGGCCTATGGCTACACCTTC. Translating it yields CAISESSGVAYGYTF.

This clone was detected a few times. The CDR3 DNA sequence: TGTGCCAGCAGCTTAATTCGATGGGGTAGCGATGAGCAGTTCTTC. This codes for CASSLIRWGSDEQFF. The chain uses TRBV7-7 and TRBJ2-1, with TRBD2 as a possible D gene (5 bases). The CDR3 length is 15 residues. Trimming stripped 2 bases from V and 8 bases from J, with 16 bases between. The germline gives CDR1 SSHAT, CDR2 FNYEAQ (reference sequence).

This clone was seen a handful of times. This rearrangement joins TRBV4-1 to TRBJ1-1; the match to TRBD1 covers 11 bases. The junction had 4 bases not matched to a gene; V was cut back by 2 bases and J by 5 bases. Germline V gene data show CDR1 as MGHRA and CDR2 as YSYEKL. This CDR3 region has 15 residues. The CDR3 sequence: CASSQPGTGGTEAFF. CDR3 nucleotides: TGCGCCAGCAGCCAACCAGGGACAGGGGGGACTGAAGCTTTCTTT.

The chain is built from TRBV6-4 and TRBJ2-2; no firm D call. The CDR3 has 13 residues. V was clipped by 4 bases and J by 13 bases, with 16 bases between them. In germline, CDR1 is MRHNA, CDR2 SNTAGT. CDR3 region: CASSAVRSRWLFF. CDR3 sequence (DNA): TGTGCCAGCAGTGCCGTAAGGAGCCGGTGGCTGTTTTTT.

The rearrangement joins TRBV15 to TRBJ2-5, with TRBD2 matching over 8 bases. Germline V gene data show CDR1 as LNHNV and CDR2 as YYDKDF (reference sequence). Trimming cost V 2 bases and J 7 bases; bases outside gene matches: 6. This CDR3 contains 14 residues. The CDR3 DNA reads TGTGCCACCAGCAGACCGGGAGGGCCGGGGACCCAGTACTTC. Its translation: CATSRPGGPGTQYF.

CDR3 protein: CASSLGLAGGYNEQYF. The CDR3 DNA sequence: TGTGCCAGCTCACTGGGACTAGCGGGAGGGTATAACGAGCAGTACTTC. This chain connects TRBV18 to TRBJ2-7; TRBD2 agrees at 16 bases. Germline V gene lookup returns CDR1 KGHSH and CDR2 LQKENI. The CDR3 spans 16 residues. V shed 4 bases and J 5 bases; nucleotides not matched to a gene: 5.

V is TRBV7-2 and J is TRBJ1-2; the D is unclear. CDR1 is SGHTA, CDR2 FQGNSA, per germline. Trimming left V 1 base short and J 1 base short, with 7 bases between. This CDR3 is built from 14 residues. For the CDR3, the DNA is TGTGCCAGCAGCTTAGTGGGGATTAACTATGGCTACACCTTC. Its protein is CASSLVGINYGYTF.

V gene TRBV28 combines with J gene TRBJ1-5; D is unresolved. V gave up 3 bases and J gave up 0 bases, with 6 bases separating them. This CDR3 comprises 14 residues. The germline CDR1 and CDR2 sequences are MDHEN and SYDVKM. The CDR3 region is CASSFRASNQPQHF. In DNA form, the CDR3 reads TGTGCCAGCAGTTTTCGAGCTAGCAATCAGCCCCAGCATTTT.

This chain uses TRBV15 with TRBJ2-7, with unresolved D. The CDR3 is 18 residues long. Germline CDR1 LNHNV, CDR2 YYDKDF (reference sequence). Deletions cut 4 bases from V and 0 bases from J, with 22 bases between. Here the CDR3 reads CATSTSRPAKIRSYEQYF. For the CDR3, the DNA is TGTGCCACCAGCACCTCTAGGCCAGCAAAGATTCGCTCCTACGAGCAGTACTTC.

The rearrangement joins TRBV16 to TRBJ1-4; no firm D call. Germline loops: CDR1 KGHSY, CDR2 FQNENV. CDR3 length: 17 residues. V shed 1 base and J shed 5 bases, with 17 bases lying between them. The CDR3 coding sequence is TGTGCCAGCAGCCAATTTACTAGTAGGAACCCGAATGAAAAACTGTTTTTT. Amino acids: CASSQFTSRNPNEKLFF.

This clone was seen just once. This sequence joins TRBV29-1 and TRBJ2-1, with TRBD2 matching 12 bases. The germline V gene has CDR1 SQVTM and CDR2 ANQGSEA. The ends lost 5 bases at V and 9 bases at J; junction bases unmatched: 11. The CDR3 is 15 residues long. CDR3 residues: CSVRQRLAGVGEQFF. In DNA, the CDR3 is TGCAGCGTTAGACAGCGACTAGCGGGAGTGGGTGAGCAGTTCTTC.

The V gene is TRBV7-2, the J gene TRBJ1-5; the D gene is possibly TRBD1 (5 bases). The CDR3 has 12 residues. Between the trimmed V and J ends, which lost 3 bases and 5 bases, there was a span of 5 bases. Germline V gene lookup returns CDR1 SGHTA and CDR2 FQGNSA. DNA for the CDR3: TGTGCCAGCAGCTTCAGGGATCAGCCCCAGCATTTT. Its translation: CASSFRDQPQHF.

As concerns this clone: The same CDR3 arises from other DNA sequences in this sample as well. V and J are TRBV7-8 and TRBJ2-7, with D hard to call. This CDR3 is 16 amino acids long. Germline-derived CDR1 and CDR2 are SGHVS and FQNEAQ. Trimming took 0 bases from V and 2 from J, leaving 14 bases between them. The CDR3, as DNA: TGTGCCAGCAGCTTAGCGAGGTTAGCCTTTCCCTACGAGCAGTACTTC. As protein: CASSLARLAFPYEQYF. The whole variable domain, remainder taken from reference TRBV7-8 and TRBJ2-7, is GAGVSQSPRYKVAKRGQDVALRCDPISGHVSLFWYQQALGQGPEFLTYFQNEAQLDKSGLPSDRFFAERPEGSVSTLKIQRTQQEDSAVYLCASSLARLAFPYEQYFGPGTRLTVT.

V and J are TRBV18 and TRBJ2-3; 7 bases fit TRBD2. CDR1 KGHSH and CDR2 LQKENI come from the germline V gene. J lost 5 bases, V lost 2 bases, and 10 bases had no gene match. There are 16 residues in the CDR3. CDR3 sequence: CASSPMSSGVRDTQYF. DNA for the CDR3: TGTGCCAGCTCACCAATGTCTAGCGGAGTGAGAGATACGCAGTATTTT.

The chain uses TRBV19 and TRBJ1-2; TRBD1 agrees at 9 bases. With 4 bases clipped from V and 2 bases from J, the junction kept 5 bases outside the gene matches. In germline, CDR1 is LNHDA, CDR2 SQIVND (reference sequence). The CDR3 loop spans 15 amino acids. This CDR3 is CASSKRDRVNYGYTF. As DNA, the CDR3 is TGTGCCAGTAGTAAGAGGGACAGGGTGAACTATGGCTACACCTTC.

This chain connects TRBV28 to TRBJ2-1; possibly TRBD2 for D (5 bases). Germline V gives CDR1 MDHEN, CDR2 SYDVKM. CDR3 length equals 11 residues. Trimming removed 3 bases at V and 9 bases at J, with 6 bases between. The CDR3 coding sequence is TGTGCCAGCAGTTTCGAGGGTGAGCAGTTCTTC. Translation: CASSFEGEQFF.

The chain is built from TRBV29-1 and TRBJ2-6; D ambiguous. The ends were cut back, 5 bases at V and 0 bases at J, with 8 bases in the middle. Germline V gene data show CDR1 as SQVTM and CDR2 as ANQGSEA. There are 14 residues in the CDR3. CDR3 sequence: CSVTRNSGANVLTF. CDR3 bases: TGCAGCGTTACCCGTAACTCTGGGGCCAACGTCCTGACTTTC.

This clone was seen once. The chain carries TRBV5-1 and TRBJ1-6; possible D gene TRBD1, 6 bases. This CDR3 comprises 15 residues. Trimming took off 0 bases at V and 7 bases at J, with 11 bases between the two ends. The germline gives CDR1 SGHRS, CDR2 YFSETQ. The chain's CDR3 is CASSLEGTLNSPLHF. In nucleotides, the CDR3 is TGCGCCAGCAGCTTGGAGGGGACACTAAATTCACCCCTCCACTTT.